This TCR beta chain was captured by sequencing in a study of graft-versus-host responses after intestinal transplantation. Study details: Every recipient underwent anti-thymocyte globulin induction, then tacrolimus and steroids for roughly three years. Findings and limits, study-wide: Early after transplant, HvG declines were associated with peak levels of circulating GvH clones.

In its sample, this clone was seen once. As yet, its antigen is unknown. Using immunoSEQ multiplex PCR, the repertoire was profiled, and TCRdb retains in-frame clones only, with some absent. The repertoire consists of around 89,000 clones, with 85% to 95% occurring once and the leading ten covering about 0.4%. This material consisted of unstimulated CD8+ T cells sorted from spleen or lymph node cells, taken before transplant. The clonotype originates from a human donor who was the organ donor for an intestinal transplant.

CDR3 bases: TGTGCCAGCAGCTTAGGAGGGATCGGGGAGCTGTTTTTT. It specifies CASSLGGIGELFF. The chain recombines TRBV7-9 with TRBJ2-2, with a tentative D call TRBD2 (5 bases). CDR3 length: 13 residues. Germline lookup yields CDR1 SEHNR and CDR2 FQNEAQ (reference sequence). Deletions cut 1 base from V and 7 bases from J, with 7 bases between. The full variable domain, with the rest looked up from reference TRBV7-9 and TRBJ2-2, is DTGVSQNPRHKITKRGQNVTFRCDPISEHNRLYWYRQTLGQGPEFLTYFQNEAQLEKSRLLSDRFSAERPKGSFSTLEIQRTEQGDSAMYLCASSLGGIGELFFGEGSRLTVL.